Shown below are 18 T cell receptor beta chains from a single sample sequenced in a study of blood T cell repertoires in COVID-19. Assay: immunoSEQ multiplex PCR; the TCRdb copy retains only in-frame clones and omits some. The data show 200,000 to 250,000 clones, around 80% seen once. Sequences were obtained from peripheral blood. These receptors all stem from a human donor in a cohort sampled during active COVID-19.

The rearrangement joins TRBV18 to TRBJ1-5, with D maybe TRBD1 (5 bases). CDR1 KGHSH and CDR2 LQKENI come from the germline V gene. This CDR3 has 16 amino acids. Trimming stripped 3 bases from V and 3 bases from J, with 15 bases between. Written as DNA, the CDR3 is TGTGCCAGCTCACCGTATGACAGCCACCCCAATCAGCCCCAGCATTTT. As protein: CASSPYDSHPNQPQHF.

The genes are TRBV28 and TRBJ2-1, with 7 nucleotides matching TRBD2. Trimming cost V 3 bases and J 1 base; bases outside gene matches: 3. Per germline, CDR1 MDHEN and CDR2 SYDVKM. The CDR3 is 15 residues long. The DNA of the CDR3 is TGTGCCAGCAGTTTGGGGGGGTGGTCCTACAATGAGCAGTTCTTC. It encodes CASSLGGWSYNEQFF.

This chain connects TRBV18 to TRBJ2-3, with D possibly matching TRBD2 (5 bases). The CDR3 contains 14 residues. V was clipped by 2 bases and J by 2 bases, with 8 bases between them. Germline V gene lookup returns CDR1 KGHSH and CDR2 LQKENI. CDR3 protein: CASSPAGNTDTQYF. The CDR3 DNA reads as TGTGCCAGCTCACCAGCCGGGAACACAGATACGCAGTATTTT.

This sequence joins TRBV6-5 and TRBJ2-7; unclear D gene. Germline V lookup: CDR1 MNHEY, CDR2 SVGAGI. Deletions cut 11 bases from V and 3 bases from J, with 11 bases between. The CDR3 covers 11 residues. The CDR3 DNA reads TGTGCCCGCGACTGCCACTACGAGCAGTACTTC. Translation: CARDCHYEQYF.

This rearrangement joins TRBV28 to TRBJ1-5; possibly TRBD1 for D (5 bases). Trimming took 5 bases from V and 2 from J, leaving 19 bases between them. Germline loops: CDR1 MDHEN, CDR2 SYDVKM. This CDR3 comprises 17 residues. The CDR3 sequence: CASSPSPGGRGNQPQHF. The CDR3 DNA sequence: TGTGCCAGCAGTCCATCCCCCGGGGGTAGAGGCAATCAGCCCCAGCATTTT.

This chain uses TRBV6-5 with TRBJ1-2; D is unclear. V was trimmed by 6 bases and J by 2 bases, leaving 13 bases between them. The CDR3 has 14 residues. Germline lookup yields CDR1 MNHEY and CDR2 SVGAGI. The CDR3 bases are TGTGCCAGCAGCCCCCGCGGGGAGAACTATGGCTACACCTTC. As protein: CASSPRGENYGYTF.

The chain is built from TRBV18 and TRBJ2-4, with a tentative D call TRBD1 (6 bases). The CDR3 spans 16 residues. From germline, CDR1 is KGHSH and CDR2 LQKENI. Between the trimmed V and J ends, which lost 3 bases and 6 bases, there was a span of 18 bases. CDR3 DNA: TGTGCCAGCTCACCCGGGTTACAGGGTTCGGGAAACATTCAGTACTTC. This sequence encodes CASSPGLQGSGNIQYF. Supplemented by reference TRBV18 and TRBJ2-4, the full variable domain reads NAGVMQNPRHLVRRRGQEARLRCSPMKGHSHVYWYRQLPEEGLKFMVYLQKENIIDESGMPKERFSAEFPKEGPSILRIQQVVRGDSAAYFCASSPGLQGSGNIQYFGAGTRLSVL.

The rearrangement joins TRBV18 to TRBJ1-5; 9 nucleotides align to TRBD1. The CDR3 sequence is 19 residues long. Germline V gene lookup returns CDR1 KGHSH and CDR2 LQKENI. The V segment lost 3 bases and the J segment 0 bases; nucleotides outside the gene matches: 12. This chain's CDR3 is CASSPRRRDREYSNQPQHF. In DNA, the CDR3 is TGTGCCAGCTCACCCCGGCGCCGGGACAGGGAGTATAGCAATCAGCCCCAGCATTTT.

This chain links TRBV6-1 with TRBJ1-4; perhaps TRBD1 as D (6 bases). Germline V gene data show CDR1 as MNHNS and CDR2 as SASEGT. This CDR3 contains 15 residues. V lost 7 bases and J lost 5, with 17 bases in between. As DNA, the CDR3 is TGTGCCAGCACTTCTTCGGGCAGGGGAAATGAAAAACTGTTTTTT. Translation gives CASTSSGRGNEKLFF.

This clone was recorded a few times. The rearrangement uses TRBV2 and TRBJ2-7; 9 bases fit TRBD1. Trimming cost V 4 bases and J 7 bases; bases outside gene matches: 11. Germline V CDR1 and CDR2: SNHLY, FYNNEI. This CDR3 spans 15 amino acids. CDR3 nucleotides: TGTGCCAGCAGTGCGAACGGACAGGGGACGGATGAGCAGTACTTC. Protein: CASSANGQGTDEQYF.

Only a few counts were recorded for this clone. The gene calls are TRBV19 and TRBJ1-2; possibly TRBD1 for D (5 bases). The CDR3 extends over 14 amino acids. CDR1 is LNHDA and CDR2 is SQIVND in the germline V gene (reference sequence). V lost 3 bases to trimming and J lost 3 bases, with 11 bases between them. In DNA form, the CDR3 reads TGTGCCAGTAGTATTAGGGGCGCCGACTATGGCTACACCTTC. It encodes CASSIRGADYGYTF.

This chain uses TRBV30 with TRBJ2-2, with unresolved D. V was shortened by 2 bases and J by 5 bases, with 9 bases between the two germline ends. The CDR3 runs 13 residues. The germline gives CDR1 GTSNPN, CDR2 SVGIG (reference sequence). The CDR3 reads CAWSRGWTGELFF. The CDR3, as DNA: TGTGCCTGGAGTCGCGGCTGGACCGGGGAGCTGTTTTTT.

The rearrangement links TRBV12-5 to TRBJ1-5; the D is unclear. The CDR3 consists of 14 residues. The V end was cut by 1 base, the J end by 2 bases, with 6 bases between. Germline assignment: CDR1 LGHNT and CDR2 FRNRAP. The CDR3 region has the DNA TGTGCTAGTGGTTTGGGGGCAGGCAATCAGCCCCAGCATTTT. Its translation is CASGLGAGNQPQHF.

V gene TRBV25-1 combines with J gene TRBJ2-7; the match to TRBD2 covers 8 bases. V was clipped by 7 bases and J by 2 bases; unmatched bases: 4. This CDR3 is 13 amino acids long. Looked up from germline, CDR1 is MGHDK and CDR2 is SYGVNS. The CDR3 bases are TGTGCCAGCACCCGGGGGGGGACCTACGAGCAGTACTTC. Translated, it gives CASTRGGTYEQYF.

The rearrangement joins TRBV5-6 to TRBJ1-2, with D possibly TRBD1 on 5 matching bases. CDR3 size: 15 residues. In germline, CDR1 is SGHDT, CDR2 YYEEEE. V lost 0 bases, J lost 5 bases, and 14 bases lay in between. CDR3 DNA: TGTGCCAGCAGCTTGGATGTAGGGGCGAGATATGGCTACACCTTC. Translating it yields CASSLDVGARYGYTF.

The V call is TRBV30, the J call TRBJ2-7; 7 nucleotides agree with TRBD1. The CDR3 loop spans 13 amino acids. The germline V gene has CDR1 GTSNPN and CDR2 SVGIG (reference sequence). J gave up 9 bases and V 2 bases, and 10 bases lay outside the gene matches. CDR3 protein: CAWSQDRPLGQYF. The CDR3, as DNA: TGTGCCTGGAGTCAGGACAGGCCCCTTGGGCAGTACTTC.

This chain joins TRBV5-4 and TRBJ2-7; 7 bases agree with TRBD1. The CDR3 loop spans 15 amino acids. Trimming took 2 bases from V and 1 from J; bases not matched to a gene: 6. Germline CDR1 SGHNT, CDR2 YYREEE (reference sequence). CDR3: CASSLPGQMSYEQYF. CDR3 coding DNA: TGTGCCAGCAGCTTACCGGGACAGATGTCCTACGAGCAGTACTTC.

V gene TRBV4-2 combines with J gene TRBJ2-3, with D perhaps matching TRBD2 (6 bases). The germline CDR1 and CDR2 sequences are LGHNA and YNFKEQ. Trimming removed 7 bases from V and 1 base from J, with 27 bases in between. The CDR3 extends over 19 amino acids. CDR3 nucleotides: TGTGCCAGCACCCCGTCGGGGGAATCGCGCCGGGTTGGCACAGATACGCAGTATTTT. Translation: CASTPSGESRRVGTDTQYF.